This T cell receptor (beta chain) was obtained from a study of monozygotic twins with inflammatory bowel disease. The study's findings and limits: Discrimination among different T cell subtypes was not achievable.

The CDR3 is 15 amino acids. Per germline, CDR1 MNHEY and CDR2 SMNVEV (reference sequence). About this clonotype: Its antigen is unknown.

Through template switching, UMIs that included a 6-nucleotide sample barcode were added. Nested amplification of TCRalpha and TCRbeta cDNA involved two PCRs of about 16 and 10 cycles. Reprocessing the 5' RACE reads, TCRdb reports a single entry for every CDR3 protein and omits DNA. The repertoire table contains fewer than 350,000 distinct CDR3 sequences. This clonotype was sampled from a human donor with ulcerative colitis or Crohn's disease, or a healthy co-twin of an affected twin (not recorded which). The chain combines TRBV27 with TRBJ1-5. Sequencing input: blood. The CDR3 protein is CASSLTGTRSGPQHF.